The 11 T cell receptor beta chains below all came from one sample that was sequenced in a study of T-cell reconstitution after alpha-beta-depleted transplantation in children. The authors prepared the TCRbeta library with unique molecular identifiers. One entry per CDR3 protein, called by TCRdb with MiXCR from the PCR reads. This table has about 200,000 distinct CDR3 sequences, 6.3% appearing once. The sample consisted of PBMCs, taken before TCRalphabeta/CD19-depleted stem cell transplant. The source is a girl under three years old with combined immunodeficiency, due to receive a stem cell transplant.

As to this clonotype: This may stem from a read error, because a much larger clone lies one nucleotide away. The CDR3 protein is CASSLAGRQGQGNYGYTF. CDR3 bases: TGCGCCAGCAGCTTGGCCGGCAGACAGGGCCAAGGGAACTATGGCTACACCTTC. The chain links TRBV5-1 to TRBJ1-2; TRBD1 matches 7 bases. Germline CDR1 and CDR2: SGHRS and YFSETQ. V shed 0 bases and J 2 bases; nucleotides not matched to a gene: 13. The CDR3 covers 18 residues. The whole variable domain, remainder taken from reference TRBV5-1 and TRBJ1-2, is KAGVTQTPRYLIKTRGQQVTLSCSPISGHRSVSWYQQTPGQGLQFLFEYFSETQRNKGNFPGRFSGRQFSNSRSEMNVSTLELGDSALYLCASSLAGRQGQGNYGYTFGSGTRLTVV.

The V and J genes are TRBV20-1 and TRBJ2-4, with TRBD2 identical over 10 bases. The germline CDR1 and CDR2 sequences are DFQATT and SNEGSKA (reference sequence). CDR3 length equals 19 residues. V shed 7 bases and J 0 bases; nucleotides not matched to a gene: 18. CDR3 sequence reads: CSGQPPGLAGELAKNIQYF. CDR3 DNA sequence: TGCAGTGGCCAGCCCCCGGGCCTAGCGGGGGAGTTAGCCAAAAACATTCAGTACTTC.

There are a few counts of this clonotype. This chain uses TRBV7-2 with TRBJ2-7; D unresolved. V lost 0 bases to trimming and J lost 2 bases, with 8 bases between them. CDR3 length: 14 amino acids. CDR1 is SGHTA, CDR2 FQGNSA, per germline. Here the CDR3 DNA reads TGTGCCAGCAGCTTAGCCGGCCCACCCTACGAGCAGTACTTC. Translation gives CASSLAGPPYEQYF.

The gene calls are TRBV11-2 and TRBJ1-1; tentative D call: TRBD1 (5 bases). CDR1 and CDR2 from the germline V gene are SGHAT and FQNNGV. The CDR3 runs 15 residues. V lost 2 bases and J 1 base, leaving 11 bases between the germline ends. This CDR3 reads CASSLIGGTNTEAFF. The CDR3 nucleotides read TGTGCCAGCAGCTTAATCGGGGGTACGAACACTGAAGCTTTCTTT.

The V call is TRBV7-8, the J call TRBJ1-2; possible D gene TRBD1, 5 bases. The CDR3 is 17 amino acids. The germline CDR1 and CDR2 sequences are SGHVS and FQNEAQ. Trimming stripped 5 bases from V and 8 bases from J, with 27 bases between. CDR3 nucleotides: TGTGCCAGCAGCCCTACTCCCCTCGGGACGTATCTGCAAGGCTACACCTTC. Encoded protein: CASSPTPLGTYLQGYTF.

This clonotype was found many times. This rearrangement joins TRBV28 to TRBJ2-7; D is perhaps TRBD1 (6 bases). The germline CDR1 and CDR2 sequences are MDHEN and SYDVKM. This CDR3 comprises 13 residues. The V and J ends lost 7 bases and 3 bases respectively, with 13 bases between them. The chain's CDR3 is CASTPGDHYEQYF. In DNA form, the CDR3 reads TGTGCCAGCACCCCAGGGGACCACTACGAGCAGTACTTC.

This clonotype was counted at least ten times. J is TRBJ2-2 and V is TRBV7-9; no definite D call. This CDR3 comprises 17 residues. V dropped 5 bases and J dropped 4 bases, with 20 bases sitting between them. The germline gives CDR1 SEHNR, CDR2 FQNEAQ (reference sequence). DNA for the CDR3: TGTGCCAGCAGCCGAAGTGGCCTAACGTTCTTCACCGGGGAGCTGTTTTTT. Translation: CASSRSGLTFFTGELFF.

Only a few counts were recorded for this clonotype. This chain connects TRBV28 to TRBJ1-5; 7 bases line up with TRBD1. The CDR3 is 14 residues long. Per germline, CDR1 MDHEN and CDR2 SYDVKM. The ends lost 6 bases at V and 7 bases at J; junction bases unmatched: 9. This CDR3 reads CASSLTGVRQPQHF. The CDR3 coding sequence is TGTGCCAGCAGCCTCACAGGGGTGAGACAGCCCCAGCATTTT.

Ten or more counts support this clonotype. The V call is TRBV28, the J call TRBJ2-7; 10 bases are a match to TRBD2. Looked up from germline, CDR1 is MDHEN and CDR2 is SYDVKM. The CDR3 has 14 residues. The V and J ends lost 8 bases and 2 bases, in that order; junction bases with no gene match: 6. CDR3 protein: CASHGLAETYEQYF. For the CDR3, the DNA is TGTGCCAGCCACGGACTAGCGGAAACCTACGAGCAGTACTTC.

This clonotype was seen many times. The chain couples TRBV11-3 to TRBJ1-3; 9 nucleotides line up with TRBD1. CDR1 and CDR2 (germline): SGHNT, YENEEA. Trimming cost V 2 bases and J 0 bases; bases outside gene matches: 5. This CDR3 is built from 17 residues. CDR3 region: CASSLLGQGSSGNTIYF. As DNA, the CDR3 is TGTGCCAGCAGCTTACTCGGACAGGGGAGCTCTGGAAACACCATATATTTT.

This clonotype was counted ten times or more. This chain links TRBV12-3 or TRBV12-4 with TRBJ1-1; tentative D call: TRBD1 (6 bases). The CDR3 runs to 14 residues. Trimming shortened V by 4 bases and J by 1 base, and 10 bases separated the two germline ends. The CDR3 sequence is CASSSQGTNTEAFF. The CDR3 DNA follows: TGTGCCAGCAGTTCTCAGGGGACGAACACTGAAGCTTTCTTT.